The present entry profiles one T cell receptor (beta chain) with its context. Time point denoted: persistent/refractory GD, antithyroid drugs over 5 years with positive TRAb. Researchers made the TCR library from RNA that was extracted from PBMCs. All patients originated from an endocrinology department located in Xi'an, China. This record comes from a study of regulatory T cells in long-lasting Graves disease. Construction of the TCR beta libraries employed iRepertoire HTBI primers in conjunction with Arm-PCR of CDR3 regions. TCRdb redid the calling of the multiplex PCR reads with MiXCR, one entry per CDR3 protein. The repertoire has 400,000 to 500,000 distinct CDR3 sequences, 21% of them found once; the top ten carry roughly an eighth. The trim removed 0 bases at V and 7 bases at J, leaving 12 bases unmatched. The CDR3 covers 16 residues. The germline V gene encodes CDR1 MNHEY and CDR2 SMNVEV (reference sequence).

This receptor was taken from a female donor with Graves disease. The V call is TRBV27, the J call TRBJ2-7, with 7 bases matching TRBD1. Sequencing was performed on peripheral blood mononuclear cells (PBMCs), taken when the disease was refractory, from a patient treated with antithyroid drugs. CDR3 loop: CASSLSPTGNQEEQYF. The CDR3 nucleotides read TGTGCCAGCAGTTTATCACCGACAGGGAACCAGGAGGAGCAGTACTTC.